A selection of T cell receptor beta chains follows, all from one sample in a study of shared clonotypes between healthy human individuals. Here immunoSEQ multiplex PCR was the method, and the copy in TCRdb shows in-frame clones only, minus some. The table shows some 2,000,000 clones, with around 95% occurring only once. The sequenced material came from naive CD4+ T cells sorted from blood. These receptors were obtained from a man younger than 35 in good health. CDR3s include the opening cysteine and the closing phenylalanine or tryptophan.

V gene	CDR3 length	CDR3 protein
TRBV9	15	CASSVGPGGSYEQYF
TRBV9	12	CASSVDDYEQYF
TRBV9	17	CASSPSHRDRDYNEQFF
TRBV30	14	CAWLWGSSTRGYTF
TRBV19	12	CASRGIQETQYF
TRBV11-2	15	CASSFYPSIQETQYF
TRBV4-1	16	CASSQAESRGQETQYF
TRBV30	17	CAWSANPVDRPTDTQYF
TRBV11-2	14	CASSLETVNTEAFF
TRBV6-1	14	CASSATATNEKLFF
TRBV5-1	16	CASSSTGLAGRNEQFF
TRBV5-6	17	CASSGGPGRFWNTEAFF
TRBV6-1	16	CASSARTVLAKNIQYF
TRBV20-1	10	CSAIQETQYF